This TCR beta chain was profiled in a study of blood T cell repertoires in COVID-19. Across the study: Spain, Italy and the United States supplied samples that represented acute and convalescent COVID-19.

The CDR3 covers 15 residues. Germline CDR1 MNHEY, CDR2 SVGEGT. V trimming: 8 bases; J trimming: 7 bases; junction bases outside the gene matches: 12. Repertoires were generated with immunoSEQ multiplex PCR, while TCRdb's copy carries only in-frame clones and drops some. The sample yields under 250,000 clones, approximately 91% seen once. Sequencing was performed on peripheral blood. The sequence was collected from a man aged 60-69 years who had recovered from COVID-19. The chain couples TRBV6-2 or TRBV6-3 to TRBJ1-5, with 9 bases lining up with TRBD1. The CDR3 nucleotides are TGTGCCAGCTGCCTCACAGGGGGCGCAGGACAGCCCCAGCATTTT. This codes for CASCLTGGAGQPQHF.